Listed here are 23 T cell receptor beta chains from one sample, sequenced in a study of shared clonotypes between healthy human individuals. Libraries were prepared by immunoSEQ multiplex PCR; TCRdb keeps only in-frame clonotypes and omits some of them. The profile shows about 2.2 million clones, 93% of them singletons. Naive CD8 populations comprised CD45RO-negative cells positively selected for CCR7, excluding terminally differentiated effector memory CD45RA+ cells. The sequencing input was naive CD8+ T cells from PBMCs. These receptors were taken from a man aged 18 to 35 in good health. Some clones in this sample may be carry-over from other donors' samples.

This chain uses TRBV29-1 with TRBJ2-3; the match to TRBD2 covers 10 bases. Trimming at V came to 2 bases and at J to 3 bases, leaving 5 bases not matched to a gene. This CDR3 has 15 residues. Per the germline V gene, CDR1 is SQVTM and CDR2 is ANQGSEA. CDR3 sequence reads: CSVEYTSGMTDTQYF. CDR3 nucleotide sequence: TGCAGCGTTGAATATACTAGCGGGATGACAGATACGCAGTATTTT.

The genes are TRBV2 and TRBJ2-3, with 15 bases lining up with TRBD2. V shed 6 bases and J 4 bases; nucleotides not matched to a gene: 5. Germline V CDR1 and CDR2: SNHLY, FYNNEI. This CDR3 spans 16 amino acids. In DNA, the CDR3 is TGTGCCAGCAGGGGACTAGCGGGAGGTCGGGCAGATACGCAGTATTTT. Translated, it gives CASRGLAGGRADTQYF.

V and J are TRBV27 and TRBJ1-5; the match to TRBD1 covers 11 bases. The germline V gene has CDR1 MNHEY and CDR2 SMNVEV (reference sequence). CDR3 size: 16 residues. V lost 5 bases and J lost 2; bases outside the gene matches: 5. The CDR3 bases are TGTGCCAGCAGTCTGGGGACAGGGGGGGGCAATCAGCCCCAGCATTTT. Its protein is CASSLGTGGGNQPQHF.

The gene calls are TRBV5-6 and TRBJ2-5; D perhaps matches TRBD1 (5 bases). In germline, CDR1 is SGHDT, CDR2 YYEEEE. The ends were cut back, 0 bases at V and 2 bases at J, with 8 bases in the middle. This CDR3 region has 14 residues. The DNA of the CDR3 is TGTGCCAGCAGCTTGGTACAGGTTCAAGAGACCCAGTACTTC. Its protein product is CASSLVQVQETQYF.

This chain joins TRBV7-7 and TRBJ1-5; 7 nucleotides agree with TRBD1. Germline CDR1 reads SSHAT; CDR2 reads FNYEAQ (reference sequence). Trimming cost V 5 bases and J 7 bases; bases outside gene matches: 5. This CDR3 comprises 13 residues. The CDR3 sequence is CASSAYRGQPQHF. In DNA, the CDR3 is TGTGCCAGCAGCGCCTACAGGGGCCAGCCCCAGCATTTT.

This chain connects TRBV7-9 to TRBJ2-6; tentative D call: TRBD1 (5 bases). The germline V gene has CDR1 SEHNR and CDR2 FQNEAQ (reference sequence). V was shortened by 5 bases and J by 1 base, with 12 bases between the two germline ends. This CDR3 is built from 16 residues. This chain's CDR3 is CASSPGTGSGANVLTF. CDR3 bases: TGTGCCAGCAGCCCAGGAACAGGTTCTGGGGCCAACGTCCTGACTTTC.

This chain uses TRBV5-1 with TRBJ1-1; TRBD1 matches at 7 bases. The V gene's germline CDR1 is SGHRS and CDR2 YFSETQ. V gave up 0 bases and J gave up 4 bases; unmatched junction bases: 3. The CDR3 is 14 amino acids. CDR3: CASSLVAGGTEAFF. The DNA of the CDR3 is TGCGCCAGCAGCTTGGTGGCAGGGGGCACTGAAGCTTTCTTT.

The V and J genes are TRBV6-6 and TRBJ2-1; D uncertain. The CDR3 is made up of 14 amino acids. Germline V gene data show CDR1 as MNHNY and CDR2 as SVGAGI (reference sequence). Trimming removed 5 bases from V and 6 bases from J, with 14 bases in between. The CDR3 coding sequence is TGTGCCAGCAGTGGGGTGGGTAGGAGCAATGAGCAGTTCTTC. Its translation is CASSGVGRSNEQFF.

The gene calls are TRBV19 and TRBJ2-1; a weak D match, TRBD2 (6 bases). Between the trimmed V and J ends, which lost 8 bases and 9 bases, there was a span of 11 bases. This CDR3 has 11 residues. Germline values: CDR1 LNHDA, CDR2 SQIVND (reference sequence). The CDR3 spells CASGLAFEQFF. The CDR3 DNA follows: TGTGCCAGTGGTCTAGCGTTTGAGCAGTTCTTC.

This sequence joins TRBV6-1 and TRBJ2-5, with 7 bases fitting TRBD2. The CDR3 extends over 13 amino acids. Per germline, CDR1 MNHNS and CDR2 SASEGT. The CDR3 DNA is TGTGCAACGGACGGGAGGCTACAAGAGACCCAGTACTTC. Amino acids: CATDGRLQETQYF.

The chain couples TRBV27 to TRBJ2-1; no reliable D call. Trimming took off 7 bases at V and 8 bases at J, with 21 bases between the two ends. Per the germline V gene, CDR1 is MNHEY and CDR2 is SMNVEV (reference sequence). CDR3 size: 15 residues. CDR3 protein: CASKVYGGLWDEQFF. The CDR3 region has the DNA TGTGCCAGCAAGGTCTACGGTGGTTTGTGGGATGAGCAGTTCTTC.

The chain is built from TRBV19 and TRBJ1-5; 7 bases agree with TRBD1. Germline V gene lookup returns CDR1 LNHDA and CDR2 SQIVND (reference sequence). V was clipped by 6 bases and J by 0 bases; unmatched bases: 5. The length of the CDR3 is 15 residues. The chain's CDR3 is CASRWDSNSNQPQHF. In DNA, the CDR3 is TGTGCCAGTAGGTGGGACAGCAATAGCAATCAGCCCCAGCATTTT. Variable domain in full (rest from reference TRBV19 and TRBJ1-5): DGGITQSPKYLFRKEGQNVTLSCEQNLNHDAMYWYRQDPGQGLRLIYYSQIVNDFQKGDIAEGYSVSREKKESFPLTVTSAQKNPTAFYLCASRWDSNSNQPQHFGDGTRLSIL.

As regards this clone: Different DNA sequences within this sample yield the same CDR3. The CDR3: CASSLSGNTIYF. The CDR3 DNA reads TGCGCCAGCAGCCTCTCTGGAAACACCATATATTTT. The chain couples TRBV5-1 to TRBJ1-3; D ambiguous. With 4 bases removed from V and 0 bases from J, the gap between germline ends came to 2 bases. Germline loops: CDR1 SGHRS, CDR2 YFSETQ. CDR3 length equals 12 residues. The full variable domain, its missing parts supplied by reference TRBV5-1 and TRBJ1-3, is KAGVTQTPRYLIKTRGQQVTLSCSPISGHRSVSWYQQTPGQGLQFLFEYFSETQRNKGNFPGRFSGRQFSNSRSEMNVSTLELGDSALYLCASSLSGNTIYFGEGSWLTVV.

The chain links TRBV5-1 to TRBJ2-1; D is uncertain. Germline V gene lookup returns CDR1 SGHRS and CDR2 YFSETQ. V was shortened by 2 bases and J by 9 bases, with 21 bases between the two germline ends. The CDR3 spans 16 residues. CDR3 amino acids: CASSFISLAGHPEQFF. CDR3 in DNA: TGCGCCAGCAGCTTTATCTCCTTGGCCGGCCACCCTGAGCAGTTCTTC.

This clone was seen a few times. The CDR3 region has the DNA TGTGCCAGCAGCATCGGCCTCACTGAAGCTTTCTTT. Protein sequence: CASSIGLTEAFF. The chain is built from TRBV5-6 and TRBJ1-1; D remains ambiguous. This CDR3 comprises 12 residues. Germline values: CDR1 SGHDT, CDR2 YYEEEE. Trimming removed 4 bases from V and 4 bases from J, with 8 bases in between. Together with reference TRBV5-6 and TRBJ1-1, the CDR3 gives the full variable domain: DAGVTQSPTHLIKTRGQQVTLRCSPKSGHDTVSWYQQALGQGPQFIFQYYEEEERQRGNFPDRFSGHQFPNYSSELNVNALLLGDSALYLCASSIGLTEAFFGQGTRLTVV.

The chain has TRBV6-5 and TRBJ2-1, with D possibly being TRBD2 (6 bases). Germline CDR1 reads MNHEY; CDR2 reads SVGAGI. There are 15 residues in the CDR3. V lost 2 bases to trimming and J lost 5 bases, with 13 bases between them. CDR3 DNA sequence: TGTGCCAGCAGTTACGGAGGGTCTATAAACAATGAGCAGTTCTTC. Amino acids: CASSYGGSINNEQFF.

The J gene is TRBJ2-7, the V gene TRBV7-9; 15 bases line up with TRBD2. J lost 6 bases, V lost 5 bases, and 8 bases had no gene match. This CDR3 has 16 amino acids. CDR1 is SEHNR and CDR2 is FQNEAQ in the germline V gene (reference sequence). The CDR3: CASSPRTSGRASEQYF. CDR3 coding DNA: TGTGCCAGCAGCCCAAGGACTAGCGGGAGGGCCAGCGAGCAGTACTTC.

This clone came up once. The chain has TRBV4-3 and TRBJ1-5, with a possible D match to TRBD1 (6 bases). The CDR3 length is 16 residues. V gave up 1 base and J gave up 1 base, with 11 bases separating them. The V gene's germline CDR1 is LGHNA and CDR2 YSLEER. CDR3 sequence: CASSQGRGLSNQPQHF. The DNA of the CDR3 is TGCGCCAGCAGCCAAGGAAGGGGGTTGAGCAATCAGCCCCAGCATTTT.

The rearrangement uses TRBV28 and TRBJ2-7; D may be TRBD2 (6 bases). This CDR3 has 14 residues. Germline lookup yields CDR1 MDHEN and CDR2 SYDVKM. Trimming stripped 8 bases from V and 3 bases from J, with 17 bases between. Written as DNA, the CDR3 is TGTGCCAGCCTGCAGACTAGGGATTACTACGAGCAGTACTTC. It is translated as CASLQTRDYYEQYF.

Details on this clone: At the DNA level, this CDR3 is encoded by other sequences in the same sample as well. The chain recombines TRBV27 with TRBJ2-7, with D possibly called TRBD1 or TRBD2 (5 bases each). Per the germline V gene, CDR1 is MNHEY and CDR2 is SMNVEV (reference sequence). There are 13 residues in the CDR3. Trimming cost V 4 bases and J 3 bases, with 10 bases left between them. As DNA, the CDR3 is TGTGCCAGCAGTTACCGGGGCGACTACGAGCAGTACTTC. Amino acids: CASSYRGDYEQYF.

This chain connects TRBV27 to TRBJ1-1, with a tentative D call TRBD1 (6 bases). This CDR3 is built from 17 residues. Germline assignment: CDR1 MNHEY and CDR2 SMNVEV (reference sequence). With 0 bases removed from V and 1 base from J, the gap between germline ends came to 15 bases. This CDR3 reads CASSLSIFVGGNTEAFF. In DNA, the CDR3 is TGTGCCAGCAGTTTATCGATATTCGTAGGGGGGAACACTGAAGCTTTCTTT.

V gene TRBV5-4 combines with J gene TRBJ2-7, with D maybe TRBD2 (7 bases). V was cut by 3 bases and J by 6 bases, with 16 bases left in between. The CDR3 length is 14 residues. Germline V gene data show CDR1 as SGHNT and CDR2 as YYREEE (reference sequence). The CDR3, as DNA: TGTGCCAGCAGCTCCCGGAGGGGGGGAGGCGAGCAGTACTTC. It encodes CASSSRRGGGEQYF.

CDR3 nucleotide sequence: TGTGCCAGCAACTCGGGGGACTCCTACGAGCAGTACTTC. Translation: CASNSGDSYEQYF. The rearrangement joins TRBV7-9 to TRBJ2-7, with D possibly being TRBD2 (6 bases). Germline lookup yields CDR1 SEHNR and CDR2 FQNEAQ (reference sequence). This CDR3 spans 13 amino acids. Trimming left V 7 bases short and J 0 bases short, with 10 bases between. The full variable domain, in which reference TRBV7-9 and TRBJ2-7 provide the parts outside the CDR3, is DTGVSQNPRHKITKRGQNVTFRCDPISEHNRLYWYRQTLGQGPEFLTYFQNEAQLEKSRLLSDRFSAERPKGSFSTLEIQRTEQGDSAMYLCASNSGDSYEQYFGPGTRLTVT.